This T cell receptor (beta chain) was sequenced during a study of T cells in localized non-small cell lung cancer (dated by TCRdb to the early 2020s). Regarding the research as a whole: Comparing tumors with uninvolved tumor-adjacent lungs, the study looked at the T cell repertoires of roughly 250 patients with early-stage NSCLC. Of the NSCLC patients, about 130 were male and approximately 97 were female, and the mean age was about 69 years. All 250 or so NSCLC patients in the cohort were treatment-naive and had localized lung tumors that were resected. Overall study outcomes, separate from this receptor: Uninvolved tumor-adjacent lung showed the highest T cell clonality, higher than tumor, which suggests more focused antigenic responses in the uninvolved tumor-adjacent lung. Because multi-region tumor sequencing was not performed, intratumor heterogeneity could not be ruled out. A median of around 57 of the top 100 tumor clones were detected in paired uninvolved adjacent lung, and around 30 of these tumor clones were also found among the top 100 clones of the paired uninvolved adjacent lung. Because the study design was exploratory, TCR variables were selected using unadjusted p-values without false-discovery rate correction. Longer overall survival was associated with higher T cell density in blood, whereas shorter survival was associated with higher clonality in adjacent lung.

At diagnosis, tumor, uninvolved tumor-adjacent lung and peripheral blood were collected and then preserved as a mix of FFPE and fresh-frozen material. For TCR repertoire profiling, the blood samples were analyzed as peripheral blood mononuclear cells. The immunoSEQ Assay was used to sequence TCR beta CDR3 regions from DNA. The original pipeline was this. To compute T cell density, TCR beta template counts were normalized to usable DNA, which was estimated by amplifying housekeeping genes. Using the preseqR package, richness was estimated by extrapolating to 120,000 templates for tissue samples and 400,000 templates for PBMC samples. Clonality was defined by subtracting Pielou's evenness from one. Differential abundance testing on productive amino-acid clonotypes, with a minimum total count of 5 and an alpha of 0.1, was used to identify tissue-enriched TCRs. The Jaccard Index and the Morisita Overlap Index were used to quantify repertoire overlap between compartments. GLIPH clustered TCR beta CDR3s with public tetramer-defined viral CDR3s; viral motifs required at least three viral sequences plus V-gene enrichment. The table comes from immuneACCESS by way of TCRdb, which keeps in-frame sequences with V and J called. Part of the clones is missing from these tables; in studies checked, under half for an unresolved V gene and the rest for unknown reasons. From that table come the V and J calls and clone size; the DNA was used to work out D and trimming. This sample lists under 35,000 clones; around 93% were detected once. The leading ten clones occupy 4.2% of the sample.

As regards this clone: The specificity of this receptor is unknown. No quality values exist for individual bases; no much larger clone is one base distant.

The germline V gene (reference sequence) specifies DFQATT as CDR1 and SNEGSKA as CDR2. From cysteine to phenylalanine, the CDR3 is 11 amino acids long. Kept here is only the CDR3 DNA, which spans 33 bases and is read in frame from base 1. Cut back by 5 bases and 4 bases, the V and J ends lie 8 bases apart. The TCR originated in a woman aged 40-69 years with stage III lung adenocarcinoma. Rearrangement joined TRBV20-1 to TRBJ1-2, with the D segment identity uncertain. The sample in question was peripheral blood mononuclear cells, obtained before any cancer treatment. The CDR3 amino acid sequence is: CSAPKSYGYTF. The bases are TGCAGTGCTCCCAAGAGCTATGGCTACACCTTC.